This T cell receptor (beta chain) is from a study of technical replicates of blood from a handful of donors. Per the germline V gene, CDR1 is SEHNR and CDR2 is FQNEAQ (reference sequence). Trimming removed 1 base at V and 10 bases at J, with 14 bases between. The CDR3 totals 14 residues. Measured with immunoSEQ multiplex PCR; TCRdb has only the in-frame clones, and not every one. The repertoire has approximately 97,000 clones, approximately 96% of them found once; the top ten carry approximately 0.37%. The table lists this clone with a count of one. This sequence joins TRBV7-9 and TRBJ2-1; possibly TRBD1 for D (5 bases). The receptor was derived from a human donor in good health. Sequencing used T cells isolated from PBMCs. CDR3 coding DNA: TGTGCCAGCAGCTTAGGGGCAGGGTTAGGGGAGCAGTTCTTC. As protein: CASSLGAGLGEQFF.